A selection of T cell receptor beta chains follows, all from one sample in a study of T cell responses to AZD1222 COVID-19 vaccine. Clones were read by immunoSEQ multiplex PCR, and TCRdb kept only the in-frame ones, dropping some. This table holds some 90,000 clones, around nine tenths found once. The source material was peripheral blood, sampled on day 0 of MenACWY control vaccination. All receptors come from an adult in good health. CDR3s leave out the opening cysteine and the closing phenylalanine or tryptophan.

V gene	J gene	CDR3 protein
TRBV10-3	TRBJ2-5	AISVKREETQY
TRBV15	TRBJ2-5	ATSRDALGSGTQY
TRBV7-2	TRBJ2-1	ASSLRAGGLNNEQF
TRBV4-1	TRBJ2-3	ASSQENIASTMTSTDTQY
TRBV18	TRBJ1-1	ASSRSTGDEAF
TRBV4-3	TRBJ1-4	ASSQLRGEKLF
TRBV3-1/TRBV3-2	TRBJ1-1	ASSPPGWNTEAF
TRBV7-8	TRBJ1-4	ASSRGLSGEKLF
TRBV3-1/TRBV3-2	TRBJ2-7	ASSQTVSDEQY
TRBV5-1	TRBJ1-4	ASSAGTPTNEKLF
TRBV14	TRBJ1-6	ASSQDRGQGNSPLH
TRBV7-9	TRBJ2-7	ASSSLYEQY
TRBV7-8	TRBJ1-1	ASSLLGAGVVEAF
TRBV6-5	TRBJ2-1	ASSSYSSSYNEQF
TRBV2	TRBJ2-5	ASTFSGGQETQY
TRBV24-1	TRBJ2-5	ATSERGTLGVETQY
TRBV5-1	TRBJ1-6	ASSLGQGYNSPLH
TRBV29-1	TRBJ2-3	SASNLAGTDTQY
TRBV19	TRBJ2-7	ASSVRLAGPYEQY
TRBV3-1/TRBV3-2	TRBJ1-6	ASSQDLQDNSPLH
TRBV18	TRBJ2-5	ASSPYLRTGAQETQY
TRBV6-5	TRBJ1-6	ASSKQGSPLH
TRBV6-4	TRBJ1-1	ASSDSNRGWTEAF
TRBV18	TRBJ2-6	ASSPPNSIISGANVLT
TRBV10-1	TRBJ2-7	ASSQGDPYEQY
TRBV5-1	TRBJ2-3	ASSSGLAGADTQY
TRBV19	TRBJ1-6	ASTAPGGGNSPLH